This paragraph reports one TCR beta chain. This clone was counted once. Its antigen remains undetermined. Per-base qualities were not stored, and no clone one base away is much larger. The sample comes from a study of shared clonotypes between healthy human individuals (TCRdb year 2020). About the study as a whole: Three men and a couple of women, aged 18 to 49 years, made up the cohort. Between about 0.9 and 10 billion PBMCs per donor were obtained by leukapheresis. To estimate repertoire size and how much clonotype sharing occurs between individuals, the study deeply sequenced the blood TCR repertoires of roughly 5 healthy adults. For each donor, CD4 naive and CD4 memory were each run on three plates, CD8 naive on two plates, and CD8 memory on one plate. Libraries were prepared and TCR repertoires were sequenced by different laboratories using diverse techniques, in order to increase sequencing depth and limit assay-specific biases. Study-wide findings and limitations: About 5% of naive CD4, around 3.5% of naive CD8, approximately 2.2% of memory CD4, and around 0.4% of memory CD8 clonotypes were shared across several donors. Sampling was restricted to blood, and TCR repertoires in tissue are likely to differ from TCR repertoires in blood. Higher generation probabilities were observed for clonotypes shared by all four sorted-subset donors than for non-shared clonotypes. Pairwise subsampling indicated that sequencing depth was expected to affect the degree of clonotype sharing among donors. Because the study included only a small number of donors, the genetic and exposure-history diversity represented was limited. Even with the large sequencing depth, rarefaction of the sorted-subset datasets indicated that sequencing was incomplete. Naive subsets generally had larger estimated clonotype richness than memory subsets did.

The donors were healthy, HIV-negative adults who had no recently reported acute infections or vaccinations. All donors were Caucasian adults living in Nashville, Tennessee, USA. CD4+ T cells were enriched through magnetic negative selection, after which naive cells were positively selected on CD45RA and the remaining negative fraction served as the memory subset. Blood was obtained by leukapheresis, after which PBMCs were separated by Ficoll-Histopaque density gradient centrifugation and cryopreserved in liquid nitrogen vapor phase. Analytical flow cytometry was used to check the purity and quantity of every magnetically sorted T cell population. Genomic DNA was isolated from every sorted fraction and measured by UV absorbance on a Nanodrop 2000c. The CDR3 numbers 14 residues from cysteine through phenylalanine. Only the CDR3 DNA is retained, 42 bases long and in frame from the first base. V has 1 base trimmed and J has 8 bases trimmed; junction bases matching no gene number 7. The germline V gene provides CDR1 MDHEN and CDR2 SYDVKM.

TCR CDR3 regions were amplified from genomic DNA by multiplex PCR using the deep immunoSEQ assay. Extracted genomic DNA from each cell subset was distributed evenly across all wells of several immunoSEQ 96-well plates, and each plate was treated as a replicate. For sorted subsets, about 0.2 ug genomic DNA, equal to about 30,000 T cell genomes, was loaded into each replicate PCR. Purified libraries were measured with a Qubit 3.0 fluorometer, size-checked on a Bioanalyzer 2100, and measured again with the KAPA Library Quantification kit. Each immunoSEQ 96-well plate was sequenced on its own single-read 150-cycle Illumina NextSeq 550 flow cell. The original pipeline was this. Because only junctional sequences without quality scores were contained in the immunoSEQ output, filtering matching that applied to full-length reads could not be performed. To assign V/J genes and CDR3, sequences were annotated using PyIR, a Python wrapper for IgBLAST v1.9, with IMGT germline references. Any read was removed if the V/J assignment was weak (E-value above 1e-6), the CDR3 was missing, or the read contained stop codons, out-of-frame junctions, or ambiguous translated residues. V3J clonotypes were defined as sequences sharing an identical inferred V gene, J gene, and CDR3 amino acid sequence. The percentage overlap between two repertoires was calculated by dividing the number of shared unique clonotypes by the size of the smaller repertoire. Three approaches were used to assess repertoire richness: RTK rarefaction, the Chao1 estimator, and Recon v2.1 estimates of unobserved clonotypes. OLGA was used to compute generation probabilities for all TCRbeta clonotypes that the gDNA method yielded from a few donors. The table comes from immuneACCESS by way of TCRdb, which keeps in-frame sequences with V and J called. Part of the clones is missing from these tables; in studies checked, under half for an unresolved V gene and the rest for unknown reasons. V and J calls and clone size are as listed in that table; D and trimming were resolved from the DNA. The sample profile shows 2,500,000 or so clones; approximately 90% of them were found once. The ten largest clonotypes hold around 0.38% of the sample.

This TCR derives from a man aged 18 to 35 in good health. Some clones in this sample may be carry-over from other donors' samples. Material: naive CD4+ T cells from PBMCs. Sample cell subset or site, as interpreted from the label and publication: CD45RA+ positively selected. This chain joins TRBV28 to TRBJ1-2; TRBD1 lines up with 7 middle nucleotides. DNA sequence: TGTGCCAGCAGTTTATTGCGAGGGGGCTCGGGCTACACCTTC. It translates to CASSLLRGGSGYTF.